This T cell receptor beta chain was sequenced during a study of cytomegalovirus exposure and HLA in healthy donors. General study findings and limits: Most observed TCR sequences were rare, whereas some public TCRs were detected in many donors. Highly shared variants forming one cluster were likely a sequencing artifact. Earlier analysis found most TCR beta V segments productive about 90% or about 30% of the time.

Details on this clone: Its target is not known.

PCR involved 60 Vbeta and 13 Jbeta primers. This table comes from immunoSEQ multiplex PCR, and its TCRdb copy is limited to in-frame clones, with some not included. Of more than 100,000 clones detected, roughly three fifths appear once; the ten largest clones hold more than 1.5%. From germline, CDR1 is SGHNT and CDR2 YYREEE (reference sequence). V gave up 4 bases and J gave up 4 bases, with 5 bases separating them. The CDR3 spans 12 residues. These donors, healthy bone marrow donors, were studied. J is TRBJ2-2 and V is TRBV5-4; no reliable D call. Sequenced input: PBMCs. This sequence originates from a man aged 18-30 years in good health and CMV-seronegative. The chain's CDR3 is CASSPSTGELFF. The CDR3 nucleotides are TGTGCCAGCAGCCCTAGCACCGGGGAGCTGTTTTTT.